This passage covers 15 T cell receptor beta chains from one sample sequenced in a study of blood T cell repertoires in COVID-19. Sequenced by immunoSEQ multiplex PCR; TCRdb stores in-frame clones only, minus some. In the table there are tens of thousands of clones, just over 85% of which are singletons. Sequencing was done on a sample of peripheral blood. These receptors all stem from a man in his forties or fifties with active COVID-19.

The CDR3, as DNA: TGTGCCAGCAGCCCATACGGGGGCTACGAGCAGTACTTC. Its translation is CASSPYGGYEQYF. V gene TRBV6-5 combines with J gene TRBJ2-7; tentatively, D is TRBD2 (6 bases). This CDR3 comprises 13 residues. V shed 6 bases and J shed 3 bases, with 12 bases lying between them. Germline assignment: CDR1 MNHEY and CDR2 SVGAGI.

The chain uses TRBV20-1 and TRBJ1-3; D is uncertain. This CDR3 has 11 amino acids. Between the trimmed V and J ends, which lost 3 bases and 3 bases, there was a span of 3 bases. The V gene's germline CDR1 is DFQATT and CDR2 SNEGSKA (reference sequence). The CDR3 loop reads CSASYGNTIYF. The CDR3 DNA sequence: TGCAGTGCTAGTTATGGAAACACCATATATTTT.

The V and J genes are TRBV10-3 and TRBJ2-3, with D possibly TRBD1 on 5 matching bases. This CDR3 comprises 13 residues. Germline V gene lookup returns CDR1 ENHRY and CDR2 SYGVKD. Between the trimmed V and J ends, which lost 8 bases and 0 bases, there was a span of 9 bases. The CDR3 DNA reads as TGTGCCATCTCCGGACAAAGCACAGATACGCAGTATTTT. Translating gives CAISGQSTDTQYF.

The DNA for the CDR3 is TGCAGCGTTGAAGAAGCAGGGTACCACGAGCAGTACTTC. Its protein product is CSVEEAGYHEQYF. V and J are TRBV29-1 and TRBJ2-7; tentative D call: TRBD1 (5 bases). The CDR3 extends over 13 amino acids. Deletions cut 0 bases from V and 5 bases from J, with 11 bases between. Germline V gives CDR1 SQVTM, CDR2 ANQGSEA.

This clone is a singleton in its sample. This rearrangement joins TRBV5-1 to TRBJ1-1; no definite D call. CDR3 length: 15 amino acids. The V end lost 0 bases, the J end lost 4 bases, and 13 bases lay between the germline ends. Germline CDR1 and CDR2: SGHRS and YFSETQ. The CDR3 protein is CASSLGPGGSTEAFF. DNA of the CDR3: TGCGCCAGCAGCTTGGGACCGGGAGGTAGCACTGAAGCTTTCTTT.

This chain joins TRBV2 and TRBJ1-2, with a tentative D call TRBD1 (6 bases). The CDR3 covers 14 residues. V was shortened by 3 bases and J by 7 bases, with 15 bases between the two germline ends. Germline V gene sequence: CDR1 SNHLY, CDR2 FYNNEI. The DNA for the CDR3 is TGTGCCAGCAGTGACCTTGCGGGGGGCGGTGGCTACACCTTC. Amino acids: CASSDLAGGGGYTF.

The gene calls are TRBV28 and TRBJ2-1, with 9 bases fitting TRBD1. In germline, CDR1 is MDHEN, CDR2 SYDVKM. The length of the CDR3 is 16 residues. J lost 5 bases, V lost 4 bases, and 9 bases had no gene match. The CDR3 here is CASSSTGTGRHNEQFF. In DNA form, the CDR3 reads TGTGCCAGCAGTTCCACAGGGACAGGGAGGCACAATGAGCAGTTCTTC.

This chain uses TRBV21-1 with TRBJ2-3; TRBD1 was called by the table and not checked on the DNA. TRBV21-1 is designated a pseudogene. This CDR3 is 15 amino acids long. The CDR3: CASSTQGQGTDTQYF. As DNA, the CDR3 is TGTGCCAGCAGCACTCAAGGACAGGGGACAGATACGCAGTATTTT.

Turning to this clone: Relative to the germline gene, one junction end is altered; a read error may explain this. The chain employs TRBV20-1 and TRBJ1-2; a possible D gene is TRBD1 (5 bases). Germline V CDR1 and CDR2: DFQATT, SNEGSKA (reference sequence). The CDR3 has 12 amino acids. This CDR3 reads CSASFRQGLPVF. The CDR3 nucleotides read TGCAGTGCTAGTTTCCGGCAGGGCCTCCCCGTTTTC.

The rearrangement uses TRBV6-5 and TRBJ2-7, with 7 bases aligning to TRBD2. This CDR3 contains 15 residues. V lost 6 bases to trimming and J lost 0 bases; unmatched junction nucleotides: 8. Germline values: CDR1 MNHEY, CDR2 SVGAGI. The CDR3 bases are TGTGCCAGCAGCGTTAGCGGGCTGTACTCCTACGAGCAGTACTTC. The encoded protein is CASSVSGLYSYEQYF.

The genes are TRBV18 and TRBJ1-3, with 8 bases aligning to TRBD1. CDR1 and CDR2 from the germline V gene are KGHSH and LQKENI. V was clipped by 5 bases and J by 8 bases; unmatched bases: 5. The CDR3 has 13 residues. The CDR3: CASSLTGEDTIYF. The CDR3 DNA is TGTGCCAGCTCATTGACAGGGGAGGACACCATATATTTT.

This chain uses TRBV4-1 with TRBJ1-5; D might be TRBD1 (6 bases). CDR1 is MGHRA, CDR2 YSYEKL, per germline. The CDR3 is made up of 14 amino acids. V lost 4 bases to trimming and J lost 3 bases, with 10 bases between them. The CDR3 here is CASSLGQPNQPQHF. The CDR3 bases are TGCGCCAGCAGCCTAGGACAGCCCAATCAGCCCCAGCATTTT.

The chain couples TRBV6-5 to TRBJ1-1, with D possibly TRBD1 on 5 matching bases. CDR1 and CDR2 (germline): MNHEY, SVGAGI. V gave up 9 bases and J gave up 3 bases, with 8 bases separating them. This CDR3 is built from 11 residues. DNA of the CDR3: TGTGCCAGTAACAGGTACACTGAAGCTTTCTTT. The encoded protein is CASNRYTEAFF.

V usage is TRBV7-2 and J usage is TRBJ2-7; possibly TRBD1 for D (6 bases). The V end was cut by 0 bases, the J end by 4 bases, with 13 bases between. CDR3 length: 15 residues. Germline values: CDR1 SGHTA, CDR2 FQGNSA. The CDR3: CASSLAGTPSYEQYF. The CDR3 coding sequence is TGTGCCAGCAGCTTAGCCGGGACACCATCTTACGAGCAGTACTTC.

J is TRBJ2-1 and V is TRBV24-1; D might be TRBD2 (6 bases). The V end was cut by 3 bases, the J end by 7 bases, with 15 bases between. The CDR3 loop spans 15 amino acids. The V gene's germline CDR1 is KGHDR and CDR2 SFDVKD. The CDR3 DNA reads as TGTGCCACCAGTGATAGGTCTGGAGGGACTAATGAGCAGTTCTTC. Protein product: CATSDRSGGTNEQFF.